The entry below gives a single T cell receptor beta chain sequence along with its context. Its target is unknown. This CDR3 spans 13 amino acids. Germline V CDR1 and CDR2: SGHRS, YFSETQ. The germline V and J ends were trimmed by 7 bases and 5 bases, with 15 bases remaining between them. For the second PCR, which ran for about 6 to 11 cycles, a sample-barcoded 5' primer and a J-beta primer mix were used. TCRdb ran MiXCR on the 5' RACE reads and lists one entry per CDR3 protein. The sample holds 700,000 to 850,000 distinct CDR3 sequences, approximately 53% seen once. This sample was included in a study of blood T cells in healthy people across ages. Overall study findings and caveats: Those diversity estimates obtained from one million T cells were thought to be underestimates. Roughly linear declines in TCR beta diversity per million T cells occurred with age. The long-lived group displayed more naive CD4+ cells, plus higher diversity, than the aged donors did.

This TCR was sampled from an elderly man in good health. The sequenced sample consisted of blood. The genes are TRBV5-1 and TRBJ1-2; weak D call: TRBD1 (6 bases). The CDR3 spells CASRGRRGYGYTF. The CDR3 DNA is TGCGCCAGCCGGGGGCGACGAGGGTATGGCTACACCTTC. Looking up the rest from reference TRBV5-1 and TRBJ1-2 gives the full variable domain: KAGVTQTPRYLIKTRGQQVTLSCSPISGHRSVSWYQQTPGQGLQFLFEYFSETQRNKGNFPGRFSGRQFSNSRSEMNVSTLELGDSALYLCASRGRRGYGYTFGSGTRLTVV.